These 17 T cell receptor beta chains share one sample of origin, sequenced in a study of CD8+CD57+ T cells in acquired aplastic anemia. Genomic DNA, serving as template, underwent TCR beta VDJ and CDR3 profiling. One entry per CDR3 protein results from TCRdb running MiXCR on the reads. This table holds under 150,000 distinct CDR3 sequences, 35% to 50% found once. Material: sorted CD4+, CD8+, or CD8+CD57+ T cells (not recorded which) from PBMCs. The origin of the receptors is a human donor in good health, serving as a control.

On this clonotype itself: A much larger clone is a single base away; this may be a read error. The chain links TRBV30 to TRBJ2-7; unclear D gene. This CDR3 comprises 12 residues. From germline, CDR1 is GTSNPN and CDR2 SVGIG (reference sequence). V dropped 3 bases and J dropped 0 bases, with 6 bases sitting between them. The CDR3 loop is CAWSLGSYEQYF. In nucleotides, the CDR3 is TGTGCCTGGAGCCTCGGCTCCTACGAGCAGTACTTC.

Note on this clonotype: Without the conserved terminal phenylalanine or tryptophan, this CDR3 likely stems from a read error. V is TRBV15 and J is TRBJ2-3; D is unclear. Germline CDR1 reads LNHNV; CDR2 reads YYDKDF (reference sequence). CDR3 length equals 13 residues. DNA of the CDR3: TGTGCCACCAGCAGAGATAGCACAGACACGCAGTATTCT. Translated: CATSRDSTDTQYS.

This clonotype occurred a few times. This rearrangement joins TRBV12-3 or TRBV12-4 to TRBJ2-5; 9 nucleotides line up with TRBD2. The CDR3 has 18 residues. V trimming: 2 bases; J trimming: 5 bases; junction bases outside the gene matches: 15. The CDR3 region is CASSLWRGGRGRKETQYF. CDR3 bases: TGTGCCAGCAGTTTATGGCGGGGGGGTCGGGGTAGAAAGGAGACCCAGTACTTC.

V and J are TRBV2 and TRBJ2-7, with D possibly being TRBD2 (6 bases). Germline V CDR1 and CDR2: SNHLY, FYNNEI. The CDR3 is 14 residues long. V was pared by 8 bases and J by 0 bases, with 14 bases between. The CDR3: CASQSEGDSYEQYF. CDR3 in DNA: TGTGCCAGCCAATCGGAGGGTGACTCCTACGAGCAGTACTTC.

This chain links TRBV29-1 with TRBJ2-7; the D is unclear. V shed 4 bases and J shed 1 base, with 11 bases lying between them. This CDR3 has 13 amino acids. Germline V lookup: CDR1 SQVTM, CDR2 ANQGSEA. CDR3 sequence (DNA): TGCAGCGTTGTATCCATCTCATCCTACGAGCAGTACTTC. Its protein product is CSVVSISSYEQYF.

This clonotype has a count of ten or more. CDR3 nucleotides: TGCGCCAGCAGGCTTGGGACAGGGAGCTTCTACGAGCAGTACTTC. Translated, it gives CASRLGTGSFYEQYF. The V gene is TRBV5-1, the J gene TRBJ2-7, with TRBD1 matching 9 bases. V shed 5 bases, J shed 3 bases, and the junction held 9 bases outside the gene matches. This CDR3 has 15 amino acids. CDR1 and CDR2 (germline): SGHRS, YFSETQ.

Of note for this clonotype: Germline and junction disagree at one end, which may indicate a read error. CDR3 residues: CACSASSGTTVTDTQYF. In DNA, the CDR3 is TGTGCCTGCAGTGCTTCCTCCGGGACAACCGTCACAGATACGCAGTATTTT. The chain couples TRBV25-1 to TRBJ2-3; possible D gene TRBD1, 6 bases. The CDR3 consists of 17 residues. CDR1 MGHDK and CDR2 SYGVNS come from the germline V gene.

At least ten counts were recorded for this clonotype. The chain joins TRBV7-9 to TRBJ1-1; D not resolved. The CDR3 is made up of 13 amino acids. Trimming took 3 bases from V and 3 from J, leaving 8 bases between them. CDR1 is SEHNR, CDR2 FQNEAQ, per germline (reference sequence). The CDR3 region has the DNA TGTGCCAGCAGCTTTCGGCGTGACACTGAAGCTTTCTTT. Protein product: CASSFRRDTEAFF.

V gene TRBV29-1 combines with J gene TRBJ1-5; TRBD1 matches 7 bases. Per germline, CDR1 SQVTM and CDR2 ANQGSEA. The CDR3 loop spans 13 amino acids. The junction had 2 bases not matched to a gene; V was cut back by 3 bases and J by 3 bases. CDR3 bases: TGCAGCGTTGAGGACAGGCCCAATCAGCCCCAGCATTTT. Translating gives CSVEDRPNQPQHF.

The rearrangement joins TRBV10-3 to TRBJ1-5; 11 bases fit TRBD1. The CDR3 contains 16 residues. J lost 6 bases, V lost 3 bases, and 7 bases had no gene match. From germline, CDR1 is ENHRY and CDR2 SYGVKD. The CDR3 sequence: CAISEGGQGVAQPQHF. CDR3 bases: TGTGCCATCAGTGAAGGGGGACAGGGGGTGGCTCAGCCCCAGCATTTT.

The chain links TRBV18 to TRBJ1-4; TRBD1 matches at 8 bases. This CDR3 has 12 amino acids. Losses at the gene ends were 2 bases for V and 15 bases for J; bases not matched to a gene: 5. The germline CDR1 and CDR2 sequences are KGHSH and LQKENI. CDR3 bases: TGTGCCAGCTCACCAGGACAGGGTCAAGTGTTTTTT. The encoded protein is CASSPGQGQVFF. Full variable domain (rest looked up from reference TRBV18 and TRBJ1-4): NAGVMQNPRHLVRRRGQEARLRCSPMKGHSHVYWYRQLPEEGLKFMVYLQKENIIDESGMPKERFSAEFPKEGPSILRIQQVVRGDSAAYFCASSPGQGQVFFGSGTQLSVL.

The table lists this clonotype with a few counts. V and J are TRBV4-3 and TRBJ1-1, with D possibly matching TRBD1 (5 bases). Per germline, CDR1 LGHNA and CDR2 YSLEER. The CDR3 has 14 amino acids. Trimming shortened V by 2 bases and J by 4 bases, and 11 bases separated the two germline ends. This chain's CDR3 is CASSQSRVSTEAFF. The CDR3 region has the DNA TGCGCCAGCAGCCAATCCAGGGTAAGCACTGAAGCTTTCTTT.

About this clonotype itself: A much more abundant neighbour one base away suggests this may be a read error. The CDR3 ends on some other residue instead of the conserved phenylalanine or tryptophan, so this is likely a read error. The V call is TRBV10-3, the J call TRBJ2-6; D remains unclear. The CDR3 totals 16 residues. CDR1 and CDR2 from the germline V gene are ENHRY and SYGVKD. V was trimmed by 10 bases and J by 0 bases, leaving 16 bases between them. The CDR3 nucleotides are TGTGCCAGCACCCACAGATACACCTCTGGGGCCAACGTCCTGACTCTC. Encoded protein: CASTHRYTSGANVLTL.

This clonotype has just one count. The chain employs TRBV11-2 and TRBJ1-5; the D is unclear. With 0 bases removed from V and 2 bases from J, the gap between germline ends came to 11 bases. Germline lookup yields CDR1 SGHAT and CDR2 FQNNGV. This CDR3 has 16 amino acids. CDR3: CASSLDPGLGNQPQHF. CDR3 bases: TGTGCCAGCAGCTTAGATCCGGGTCTGGGCAATCAGCCCCAGCATTTT.

The CDR3 region is CASSPHRWGEQFF. The CDR3 DNA follows: TGCGCCAGCAGTCCTCACAGGTGGGGTGAGCAGTTCTTC. The gene calls are TRBV10-1 and TRBJ2-1; D is perhaps TRBD1 (5 bases). V was cut by 5 bases and J by 9 bases, with 14 bases left in between. CDR1 and CDR2 (germline): WNHNN, SYGVQD (reference sequence). The CDR3 has 13 amino acids.

Many counts were recorded for this clonotype. V usage is TRBV5-1 and J usage is TRBJ2-6, with TRBD1 identical over 12 bases. The V gene's germline CDR1 is SGHRS and CDR2 YFSETQ. The J segment lost 4 bases and the V segment lost 0 bases, leaving 11 bases of the junction unmatched. The CDR3 is made up of 20 amino acids. CDR3 nucleotides: TGCGCCAGCAGCTTGGATGGACCGGGACAGGGGGCGATCGGGGCCAACGTCCTGACTTTC. This codes for CASSLDGPGQGAIGANVLTF. Together with reference TRBV5-1 and TRBJ2-6, the CDR3 gives the full variable domain: KAGVTQTPRYLIKTRGQQVTLSCSPISGHRSVSWYQQTPGQGLQFLFEYFSETQRNKGNFPGRFSGRQFSNSRSEMNVSTLELGDSALYLCASSLDGPGQGAIGANVLTFGAGSRLTVL.

This clonotype showed up many times. This chain links TRBV20-1 with TRBJ2-1, with 8 bases identical to TRBD2. The junction had 7 bases not matched to a gene; V was cut back by 6 bases and J by 9 bases. Germline CDR1 reads DFQATT; CDR2 reads SNEGSKA (reference sequence). This CDR3 is built from 12 residues. The CDR3 bases are TGCAGTGCCGGACTAGCTGTCACTGAGCAGTTCTTC. It encodes CSAGLAVTEQFF.